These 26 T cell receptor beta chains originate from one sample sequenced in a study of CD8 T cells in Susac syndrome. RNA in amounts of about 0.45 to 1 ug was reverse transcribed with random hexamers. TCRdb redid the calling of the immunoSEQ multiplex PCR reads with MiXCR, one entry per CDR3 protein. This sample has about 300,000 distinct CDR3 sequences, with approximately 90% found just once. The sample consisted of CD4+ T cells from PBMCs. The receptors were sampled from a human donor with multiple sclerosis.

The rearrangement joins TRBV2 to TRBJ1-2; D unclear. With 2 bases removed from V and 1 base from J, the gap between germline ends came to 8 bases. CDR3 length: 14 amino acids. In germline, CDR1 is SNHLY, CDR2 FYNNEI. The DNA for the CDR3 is TGTGCCAGCAGTGAAATGGTGATTAACTATGGCTACACCTTC. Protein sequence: CASSEMVINYGYTF. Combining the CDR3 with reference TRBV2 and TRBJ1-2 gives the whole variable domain EPEVTQTPSHQVTQMGQEVILRCVPISNHLYFYWYRQILGQKVEFLVSFYNNEISEKSEIFDDQFSVERPDGSNFTLKIRSTKLEDSAMYFCASSEMVINYGYTFGSGTRLTVV.

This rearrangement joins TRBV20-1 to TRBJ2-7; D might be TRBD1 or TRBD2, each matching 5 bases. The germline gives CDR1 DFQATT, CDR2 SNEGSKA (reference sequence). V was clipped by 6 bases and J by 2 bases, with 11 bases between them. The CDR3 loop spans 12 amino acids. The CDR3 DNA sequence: TGCAGTGCCCACTTGGGGGCCTACGAGCAGTACTTC. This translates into CSAHLGAYEQYF.

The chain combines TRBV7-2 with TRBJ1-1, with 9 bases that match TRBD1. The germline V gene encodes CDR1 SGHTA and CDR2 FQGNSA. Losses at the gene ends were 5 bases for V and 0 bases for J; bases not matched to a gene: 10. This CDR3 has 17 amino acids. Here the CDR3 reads CASSLKTGGGLNTEAFF. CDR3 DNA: TGTGCCAGCAGCCTAAAGACAGGGGGAGGATTGAACACTGAAGCTTTCTTT. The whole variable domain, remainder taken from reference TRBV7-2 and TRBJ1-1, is GAGVSQSPSNKVTEKGKDVELRCDPISGHTALYWYRQSLGQGLEFLIYFQGNSAPDKSGLPSDRFSAERTGGSVSTLTIQRTQQEDSAVYLCASSLKTGGGLNTEAFFGQGTRLTVV.

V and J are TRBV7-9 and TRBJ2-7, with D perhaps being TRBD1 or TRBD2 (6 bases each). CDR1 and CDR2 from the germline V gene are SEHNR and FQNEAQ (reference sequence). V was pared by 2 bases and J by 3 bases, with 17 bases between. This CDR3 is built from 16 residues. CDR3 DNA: TGTGCCAGCAGCTTAAAATTAGGGGGGTCCGACTACGAGCAGTACTTC. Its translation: CASSLKLGGSDYEQYF. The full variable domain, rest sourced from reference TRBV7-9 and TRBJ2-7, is DTGVSQNPRHKITKRGQNVTFRCDPISEHNRLYWYRQTLGQGPEFLTYFQNEAQLEKSRLLSDRFSAERPKGSFSTLEIQRTEQGDSAMYLCASSLKLGGSDYEQYFGPGTRLTVT.

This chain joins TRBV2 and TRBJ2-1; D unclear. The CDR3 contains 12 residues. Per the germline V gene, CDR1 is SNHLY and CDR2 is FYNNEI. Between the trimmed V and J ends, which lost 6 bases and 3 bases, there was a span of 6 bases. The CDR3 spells CASRLSYNEQFF. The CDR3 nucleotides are TGTGCCAGCAGGCTCAGCTACAATGAGCAGTTCTTC.

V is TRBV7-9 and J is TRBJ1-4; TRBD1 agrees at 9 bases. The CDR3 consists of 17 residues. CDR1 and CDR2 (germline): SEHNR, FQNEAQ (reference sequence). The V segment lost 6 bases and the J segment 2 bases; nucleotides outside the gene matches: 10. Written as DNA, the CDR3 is TGTGCCAGCAGTCGGACAGGGGCCGGGAAGACTAATGAAAAACTGTTTTTT. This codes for CASSRTGAGKTNEKLFF.

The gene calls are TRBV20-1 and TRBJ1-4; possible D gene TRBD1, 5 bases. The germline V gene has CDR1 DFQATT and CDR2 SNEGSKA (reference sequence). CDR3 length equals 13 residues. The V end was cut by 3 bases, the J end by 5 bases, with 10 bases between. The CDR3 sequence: CSARRTRNEKLFF. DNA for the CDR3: TGCAGTGCTAGGAGGACACGAAATGAAAAACTGTTTTTT.

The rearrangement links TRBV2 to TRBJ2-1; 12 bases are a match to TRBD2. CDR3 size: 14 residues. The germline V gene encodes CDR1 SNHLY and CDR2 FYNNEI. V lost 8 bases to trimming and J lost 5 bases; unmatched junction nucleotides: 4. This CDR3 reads CASLTSGGHNEQFF. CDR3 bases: TGTGCCAGCCTAACTAGCGGGGGGCACAATGAGCAGTTCTTC. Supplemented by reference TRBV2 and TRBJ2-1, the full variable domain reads EPEVTQTPSHQVTQMGQEVILRCVPISNHLYFYWYRQILGQKVEFLVSFYNNEISEKSEIFDDQFSVERPDGSNFTLKIRSTKLEDSAMYFCASLTSGGHNEQFFGPGTRLTVL.

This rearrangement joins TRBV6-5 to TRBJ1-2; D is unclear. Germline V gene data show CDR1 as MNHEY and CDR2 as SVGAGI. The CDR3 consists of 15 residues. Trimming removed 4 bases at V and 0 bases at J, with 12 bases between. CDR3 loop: CASSWKRASNYGYTF. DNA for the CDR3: TGTGCCAGCAGTTGGAAGCGGGCCTCTAACTATGGCTACACCTTC.

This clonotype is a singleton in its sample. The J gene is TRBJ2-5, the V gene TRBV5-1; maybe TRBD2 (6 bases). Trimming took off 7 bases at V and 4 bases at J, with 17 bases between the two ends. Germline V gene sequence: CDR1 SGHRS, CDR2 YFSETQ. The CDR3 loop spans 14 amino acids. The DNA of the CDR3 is TGCGCCAGCTTGGGGGAGGACCAAGGAGAGACCCAGTACTTC. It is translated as CASLGEDQGETQYF.

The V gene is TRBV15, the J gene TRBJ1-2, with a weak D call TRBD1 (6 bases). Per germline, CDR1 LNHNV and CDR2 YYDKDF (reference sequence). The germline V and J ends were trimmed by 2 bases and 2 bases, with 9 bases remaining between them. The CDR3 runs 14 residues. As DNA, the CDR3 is TGTGCCACCAGCAGAAACCAGGGGAACTATGGCTACACCTTC. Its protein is CATSRNQGNYGYTF.

For the CDR3, the DNA is TGTGCCAGCTCACCGGGTGGCAGGGGGACCTCTGGGGCCAACGTCCTGACTTTC. It yields the protein CASSPGGRGTSGANVLTF. The V call is TRBV18, the J call TRBJ2-6; 7 bases fit TRBD1. The junction had 8 bases not matched to a gene; V was cut back by 3 bases and J by 0 bases. CDR1 and CDR2 (germline): KGHSH, LQKENI. The CDR3 contains 18 residues. The whole variable domain, filled in from reference TRBV18 and TRBJ2-6, reads NAGVMQNPRHLVRRRGQEARLRCSPMKGHSHVYWYRQLPEEGLKFMVYLQKENIIDESGMPKERFSAEFPKEGPSILRIQQVVRGDSAAYFCASSPGGRGTSGANVLTFGAGSRLTVL.

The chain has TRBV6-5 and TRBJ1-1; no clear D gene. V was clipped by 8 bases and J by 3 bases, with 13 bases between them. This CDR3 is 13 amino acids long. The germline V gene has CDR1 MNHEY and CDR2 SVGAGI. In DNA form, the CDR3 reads TGTGCCAGCGGAGGGCAGCGCTACACTGAAGCTTTCTTT. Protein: CASGGQRYTEAFF.

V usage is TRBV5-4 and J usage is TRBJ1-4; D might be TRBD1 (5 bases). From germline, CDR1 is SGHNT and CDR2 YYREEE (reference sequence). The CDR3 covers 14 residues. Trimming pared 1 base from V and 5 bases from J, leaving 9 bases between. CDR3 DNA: TGTGCCAGCAGCTTGTTACAGGACAATGAAAAACTGTTTTTT. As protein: CASSLLQDNEKLFF.

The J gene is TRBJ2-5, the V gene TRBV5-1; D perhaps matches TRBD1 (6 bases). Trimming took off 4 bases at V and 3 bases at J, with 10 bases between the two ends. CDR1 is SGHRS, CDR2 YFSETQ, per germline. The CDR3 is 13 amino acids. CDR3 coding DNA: TGCGCCAGCAGCCAGGGGCTAAAAGAGACCCAGTACTTC. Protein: CASSQGLKETQYF.

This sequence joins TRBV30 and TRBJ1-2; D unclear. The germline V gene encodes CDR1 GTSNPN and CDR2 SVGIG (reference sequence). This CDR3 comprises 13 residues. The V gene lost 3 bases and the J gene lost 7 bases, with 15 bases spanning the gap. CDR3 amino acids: CAWREDGPPGYTF. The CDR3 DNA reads TGTGCCTGGAGAGAAGACGGACCGCCTGGCTACACCTTC.

The CDR3 sequence is CASSVRGGSAREYF. CDR3 DNA sequence: TGTGCCAGCAGCGTCAGGGGAGGTTCCGCCCGGGAGTATTTT. The chain is built from TRBV7-9 and TRBJ2-3; either TRBD1 or TRBD2 may supply D (6 bases each). V lost 5 bases and J lost 13, with 22 bases in between. Germline CDR1 reads SEHNR; CDR2 reads FQNEAQ (reference sequence). The CDR3 is made up of 14 amino acids.

The CDR3: CASSLREIAGGFHNEQFF. The CDR3 bases are TGCGCCAGCAGCCTGAGAGAAATAGCGGGAGGATTTCACAATGAGCAGTTCTTC. The genes are TRBV4-1 and TRBJ2-1, with TRBD2 identical over 10 bases. The trim removed 4 bases at V and 5 bases at J, leaving 14 bases unmatched. This CDR3 spans 18 amino acids. The germline V gene has CDR1 MGHRA and CDR2 YSYEKL.

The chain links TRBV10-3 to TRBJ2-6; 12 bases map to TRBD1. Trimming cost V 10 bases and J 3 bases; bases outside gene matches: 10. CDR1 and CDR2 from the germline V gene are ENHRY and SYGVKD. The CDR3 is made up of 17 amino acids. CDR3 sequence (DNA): TGTGCCACCTACCCGGGACAGGGGGCAATTGGGGCCAACGTCCTGACTTTC. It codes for CATYPGQGAIGANVLTF.

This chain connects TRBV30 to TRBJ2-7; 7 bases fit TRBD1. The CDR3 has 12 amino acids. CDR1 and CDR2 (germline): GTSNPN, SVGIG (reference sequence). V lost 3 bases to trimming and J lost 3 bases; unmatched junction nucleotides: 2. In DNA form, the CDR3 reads TGTGCCTGGAGCGGGACAGTCTACGAGCAGTACTTC. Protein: CAWSGTVYEQYF.

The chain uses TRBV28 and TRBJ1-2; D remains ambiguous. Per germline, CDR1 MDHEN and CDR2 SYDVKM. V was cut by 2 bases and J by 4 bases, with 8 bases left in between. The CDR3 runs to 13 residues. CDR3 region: CASSLEAGYGYTF. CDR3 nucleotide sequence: TGTGCCAGCAGTTTAGAGGCCGGCTATGGCTACACCTTC.

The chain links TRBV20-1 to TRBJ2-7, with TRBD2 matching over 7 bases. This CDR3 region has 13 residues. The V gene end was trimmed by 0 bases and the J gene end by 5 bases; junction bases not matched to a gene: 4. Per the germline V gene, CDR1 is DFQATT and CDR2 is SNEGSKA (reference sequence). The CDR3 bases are TGCAGTGCTAGAGATGGGGGAGGGGACGAGCAGTACTTC. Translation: CSARDGGGDEQYF.

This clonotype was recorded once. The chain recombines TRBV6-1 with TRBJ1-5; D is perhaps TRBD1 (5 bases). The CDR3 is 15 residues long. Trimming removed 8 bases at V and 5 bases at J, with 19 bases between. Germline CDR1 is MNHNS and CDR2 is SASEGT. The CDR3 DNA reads TGTGCCAGCGCTTCCCTAGCCGGGACTGATCAGCCCCAGCATTTT. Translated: CASASLAGTDQPQHF.

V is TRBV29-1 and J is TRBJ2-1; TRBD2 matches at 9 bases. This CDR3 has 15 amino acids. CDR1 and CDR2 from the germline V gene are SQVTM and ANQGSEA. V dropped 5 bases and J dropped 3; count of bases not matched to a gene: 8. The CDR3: CSVYGLAGFYNEQFF. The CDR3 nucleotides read TGCAGCGTTTATGGCCTAGCGGGGTTCTACAATGAGCAGTTCTTC.

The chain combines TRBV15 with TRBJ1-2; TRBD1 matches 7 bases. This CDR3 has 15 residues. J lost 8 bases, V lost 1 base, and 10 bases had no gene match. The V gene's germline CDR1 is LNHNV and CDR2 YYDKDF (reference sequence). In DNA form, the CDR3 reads TGTGCCACCAGCAGAGCCACCGGGACAGCGGCGGGCTACACCTTC. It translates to CATSRATGTAAGYTF.

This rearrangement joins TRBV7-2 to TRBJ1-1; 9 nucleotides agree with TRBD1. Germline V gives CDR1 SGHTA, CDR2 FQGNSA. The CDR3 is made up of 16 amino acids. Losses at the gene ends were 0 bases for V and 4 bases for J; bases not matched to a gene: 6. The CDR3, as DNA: TGTGCCAGCAGCTTAGCAGGGGACAGGGCGCGCACTGAAGCTTTCTTT. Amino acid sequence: CASSLAGDRARTEAFF.